Here is one T cell receptor beta chain with its context. PCR used 60 Vbeta primers and 13 Jbeta primers. Clones were read by immunoSEQ multiplex PCR, and TCRdb kept only the in-frame ones, dropping some. The sample table includes roughly 100,000 clones. This record comes from a study of cytomegalovirus exposure and HLA in healthy donors. CDR3 length equals 12 residues. From germline, CDR1 is SGDLS and CDR2 YYNGEE. The trim removed 5 bases at V and 5 bases at J, leaving 3 bases unmatched. The source material was PBMCs. The source of this sequence is a man in his fifties in good health and CMV-seropositive. The chain uses TRBV9 and TRBJ2-5, with 7 positions matching TRBD2. The chain's CDR3 is CASRGAGETQYF. The CDR3, as DNA: TGTGCCAGCAGAGGAGCGGGGGAGACCCAGTACTTC.